This T cell receptor (beta chain) was recorded in a study of cytomegalovirus exposure and HLA in healthy donors. The study, taken as a whole, reports: In vitro, three CMV-associated chains proved specific for CMV antigens. Earlier analysis found most TCR beta V segments productive about 90% or about 30% of the time. In a later analysis, productive TCRs from donors in an Asian-associated ancestry cluster reportedly carried fewer N-insertions than the cohort mean.

The study sampled nominally healthy donors, though unrecorded immune exposures were likely. Both 60 Vbeta primers and 13 Jbeta primers went into the PCR. The assay was immunoSEQ multiplex PCR, and TCRdb's table has in-frame clones only and misses some. The top ten hold approximately 0.99% of the sample, which has 100,000 to 150,000 clones, roughly 81% seen once. Turning to this clone: Its antigen remains unidentified.

The sequence was obtained from a woman in her 30s in good health and CMV-seronegative. The sequenced sample was PBMCs.

In DNA, the CDR3 is TGTGCCAGCAGCGTAGGGCCTAGCGGGGGGGCCATCAATGAGCAGTTCTTC. It yields the protein CASSVGPSGGAINEQFF. The chain joins TRBV9 to TRBJ2-1, with 12 bases matching TRBD2. The CDR3 loop spans 17 amino acids. V lost 0 bases, J lost 6 bases, and 7 bases stayed unmatched. Germline V gene sequence: CDR1 SGDLS, CDR2 YYNGEE.